The rows below give T cell receptor beta chains drawn from one sample of a study of response to subunit inactivated influenza vaccine. TCRdb re-called the RT-PCR reads with MiXCR, one entry per CDR3 protein. This table holds hundreds of thousands of distinct CDR3 sequences, 12% to 15% found once. The sequencing here drew on PBMCs from blood, taken around 15 days before vaccination. The receptor set was obtained from a man aged 45-65 years who received an inactivated influenza vaccine. The CDR3 runs from the conserved cysteine through the conserved F or W. A D gene is named only where the DNA matches it firmly. A row's size may be missing; if present it is once, few, many or a size class.

J,V,size,D,length,DNA,CDR3
TRBJ2-2,TRBV15,-,TRBD2,15,TGTGCCACCAGCAGGGAAGCGGGGCACGCCGGGGAGCTGTTTTTT,CATSREAGHAGELFF
TRBJ2-6,TRBV4-1,few,-,17,TGCGCCAGCAGCCAACGCATGGACCGCTCTGGGGCCAACGTCCTGACTTTC,CASSQRMDRSGANVLTF
TRBJ2-1,TRBV27,few,TRBD2,15,TGTGCCAGCAGTTTAGGGACTAGCGGGACCTATGAGCAGTTCTTC,CASSLGTSGTYEQFF
TRBJ2-7,TRBV20-1,few,-,14,TGCAGTGCTAGAGATCATGGGGGGTCCTACGAGCAGTACTTC,CSARDHGGSYEQYF
TRBJ1-5,TRBV12-3/TRBV12-4,few,-,16,TGTGCCACCTCCCTGGGTCTAGGAGGGGGCAATCAGCCCCAGCATTTT,CATSLGLGGGNQPQHF
TRBJ2-7,TRBV7-9,few,-,11,TGTGCCAGCAGCTTAGATCGGGGGATGTACTTC,CASSLDRGMYF
TRBJ1-5,TRBV27,few,-,12,TGTGCCAGCAGGACTGGGTATCAGCCCCAGCATTTT,CASRTGYQPQHF
TRBJ1-1,TRBV20-1,few,-,14,TGCAGTGCTAGAGTCCTACAGGGTTTAGCTGAAGCTTTCTTT,CSARVLQGLAEAFF
TRBJ1-2,TRBV15,-,-,13,TGTGCCACCAGCGGAGACCTGGTTGGGGGCTACACCTTC,CATSGDLVGGYTF
TRBJ2-3,TRBV29-1,many,TRBD1,12,TGCAGCGTTAGACAGGGCCTCGATACGCAGTATTTT,CSVRQGLDTQYF